This T cell receptor beta chain derives from a study of cytomegalovirus exposure and HLA in healthy donors. Study-wide results and caveats: Across donors, sequencing depth was assumed by presence/absence analyses to be roughly uniform.

V was clipped by 6 bases and J by 0 bases, with 17 bases between them. The CDR3 contains 16 residues. Germline CDR1 is MNHEY and CDR2 is SMNVEV (reference sequence). On this clone: The antigen is unknown.

The PCR contained 60 Vbeta and 13 Jbeta primers. Profiled with immunoSEQ multiplex PCR; TCRdb holds only in-frame clones, not every one. The sample has roughly 130,000 clones; about 74% are singletons. The chain carries TRBV27 and TRBJ1-1, with D perhaps matching TRBD1 (5 bases). This TCR was recovered from a man aged 35-49 years in good health and CMV-seropositive. The sample comprised PBMCs. The CDR3 nucleotides read TGTGCCAGCAGCCTGAGGCAGAGACAGTTGAACACTGAAGCTTTCTTT. This encodes CASSLRQRQLNTEAFF.